Reported below is one TCR beta chain. Antigen unknown. Germline V lookup: CDR1 SGHTA, CDR2 FQGNSA. The V gene end was trimmed by 0 bases and the J gene end by 7 bases; junction bases not matched to a gene: 2. The CDR3 extends over 14 amino acids. TCRdb's table, derived via immunoSEQ multiplex PCR, lists solely in-frame clones and lacks some. The table has about 550,000 clones, nearly 97% seen once. Only CD45RO-negative cells positively selected for CCR7 counted as naive CD8 cells, so terminally differentiated effector memory CD45RA+ cells were excluded. These data come from a study of shared clonotypes between healthy human individuals. Study-wide points: Estimated richness was generally greater in naive than memory subsets.

This TCR came from a woman in her thirties in good health. The sample taken for sequencing was naive CD8+ T cells sorted from blood. This chain uses TRBV7-2 with TRBJ1-5, with TRBD1 matching 8 bases. The CDR3 DNA reads TGTGCCAGCAGCTTAGCGACAGGGGAACAGCCCCAGCATTTT. Its protein is CASSLATGEQPQHF.